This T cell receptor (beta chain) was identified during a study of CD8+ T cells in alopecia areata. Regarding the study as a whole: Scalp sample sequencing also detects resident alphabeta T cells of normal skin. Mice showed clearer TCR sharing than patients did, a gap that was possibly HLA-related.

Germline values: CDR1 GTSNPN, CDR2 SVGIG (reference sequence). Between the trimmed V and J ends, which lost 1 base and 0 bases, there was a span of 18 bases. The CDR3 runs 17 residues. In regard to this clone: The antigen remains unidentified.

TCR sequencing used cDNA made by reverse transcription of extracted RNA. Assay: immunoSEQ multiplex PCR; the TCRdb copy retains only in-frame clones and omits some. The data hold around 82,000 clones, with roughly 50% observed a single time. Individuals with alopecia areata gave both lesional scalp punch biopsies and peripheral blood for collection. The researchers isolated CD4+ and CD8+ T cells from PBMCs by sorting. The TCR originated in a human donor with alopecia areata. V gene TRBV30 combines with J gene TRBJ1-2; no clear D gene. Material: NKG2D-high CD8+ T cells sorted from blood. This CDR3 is CAWSDKDGPLTNYGYTF. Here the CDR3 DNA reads TGTGCCTGGAGTGATAAGGACGGACCCCTCACTAACTATGGCTACACCTTC.